This TCR beta chain emerged from a study of blood T cell repertoires in COVID-19. Across the whole study: Whether acute or convalescent, the COVID-19 samples came from the United States, Italy and Spain. T cells, B-cell-depleted T cells, or PBMCs supplied cDNA or gDNA.

In the source study's methods: Estimated nucleated cell counts came from reference gene primer amplification. Sequencing used immunoSEQ multiplex PCR; TCRdb keeps in-frame clones, though not all of them. The V and J calls and clone size are taken from that table; D and trimming were inferred from the DNA. The repertoire holds about 170,000 clones, about 85% seen once, with around 25% in the top ten. CDR1 SGHAT and CDR2 FQNNGV come from the germline V gene. Trimming took 1 base from V and 8 from J; bases not matched to a gene: 5. The CDR3 extends over 15 amino acids. The chain combines TRBV11-2 with TRBJ1-5; 10 bases are shared with TRBD1. Material: peripheral blood. The TCR was taken from a man aged 55 to 70 with acute or convalescent COVID-19. The CDR3 nucleotides are TGTGCCAGCAGCTTAGGGGACAGGGGAAATGAGCCCCAGCATTTT. Residues: CASSLGDRGNEPQHF.